This T cell receptor beta chain was identified during a study of blood T cells in healthy people across ages. Then a second PCR, running roughly 7 to 12 cycles, was carried out with a sample-barcoded 5' primer and a J-beta primer mix. Template switching added a 12-random-nucleotide identifier to every cDNA molecule. CDR3-containing paired-end reads numbered at least 2.5 million in each sample. TCRdb re-derived calls from the 5' RACE reads in MiXCR, one entry per CDR3 protein. The sample lists roughly 1.9 million distinct CDR3 sequences, roughly two fifths occurring once. Comment on this clonotype: A junction boundary mismatches the germline segment, possibly from a read error.

This CDR3 is 15 amino acids long. The sequence was obtained from a human donor in good health. Sequenced: blood. V usage is TRBV12-3 or TRBV12-4 and J usage is TRBJ2-3; D might be TRBD1 (5 bases). DNA of the CDR3: TGTGCCAGCAGCCTGGTGGGGTTAACAGGAGATGCGCAGTATTTT. It encodes CASSLVGLTGDAQYF.